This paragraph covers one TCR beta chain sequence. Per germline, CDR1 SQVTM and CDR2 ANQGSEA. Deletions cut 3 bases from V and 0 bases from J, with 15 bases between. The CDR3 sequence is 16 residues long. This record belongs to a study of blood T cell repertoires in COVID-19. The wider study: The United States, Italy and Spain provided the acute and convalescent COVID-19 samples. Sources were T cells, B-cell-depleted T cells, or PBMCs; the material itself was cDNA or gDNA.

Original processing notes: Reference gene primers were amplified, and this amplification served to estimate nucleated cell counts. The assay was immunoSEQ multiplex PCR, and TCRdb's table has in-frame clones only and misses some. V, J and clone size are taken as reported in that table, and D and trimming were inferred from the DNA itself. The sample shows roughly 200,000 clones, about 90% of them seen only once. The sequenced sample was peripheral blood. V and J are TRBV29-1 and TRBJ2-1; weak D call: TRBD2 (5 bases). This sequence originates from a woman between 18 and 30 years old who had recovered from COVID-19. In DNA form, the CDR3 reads TGCAGCGTTGATGGGGTGCTGGCGGGCTCCTACAATGAGCAGTTCTTC. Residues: CSVDGVLAGSYNEQFF.